This T cell receptor (beta chain) was captured in a study of CD8 T cells in Susac syndrome. Reverse transcription of about 0.45 to 1 ug RNA was carried out with random hexamers. TCRdb used MiXCR to reprocess the immunoSEQ multiplex PCR reads, holding one entry per CDR3 protein. Of around 270,000 distinct CDR3 sequences detected, roughly 90% appear once; the ten largest clones hold around 0.18%. The CDR3 is 13 amino acids. V dropped 4 bases and J dropped 6; count of bases not matched to a gene: 6. Germline loops: CDR1 SGHNT, CDR2 YYREEE (reference sequence). Source material: CD8+ T cells from PBMCs. The chain carries TRBV5-4 and TRBJ1-2, with TRBD1 matching over 7 bases. The TCR originated in a human donor with multiple sclerosis. Written as DNA, the CDR3 is TGTGCCAGCAGCACGACAGGGACTGATGGCTACACCTTC. Translated, it gives CASSTTGTDGYTF.